This T cell receptor (beta chain) was sequenced in a study of cytomegalovirus exposure and HLA in healthy donors. The CDR3 consists of 16 residues. Trimming shortened V by 7 bases and J by 0 bases, and 18 bases separated the two germline ends. From germline, CDR1 is SNHLY and CDR2 FYNNEI. In regard to this clone: Its antigen remains unidentified.

Points from the study as a whole: The authors enumerated over 150 TCR beta chains as linked to cytomegalovirus.

A multiplex PCR was run with 60 Vbeta primers and 13 Jbeta primers. Under the authors' procedure: An analysis performed later counted about 80 million unique TCR beta chains (roughly 11 million of them shared). Profiled with immunoSEQ multiplex PCR; TCRdb holds only in-frame clones, not every one. Clone size and the V and J calls come from that table; the DNA yielded D and trimming. The sample lists about 130,000 clones, around 85% occurring once. The gene calls are TRBV2 and TRBJ1-1, with D perhaps matching TRBD1 (6 bases). The sequenced material came from PBMCs. The sequence was collected from a woman under 40 in good health and CMV-seropositive. The CDR3 is CASMGQAGALNTEAFF. DNA of the CDR3: TGTGCCAGCATGGGTCAGGCAGGGGCCTTGAACACTGAAGCTTTCTTT.